This T cell receptor beta chain was recovered during a study of a mutant IDH1 vaccine in newly diagnosed glioma. Regarding this clone: Its antigen remains unidentified.

Study-level findings and limits: Pseudoprogression apparently tracked independently of changes in top peripheral T cell clonotypes.

Noted time point: baseline, week 1 (first vaccination visit). Indicated treatment: pre-vaccination baseline after standard-of-care therapy. TCRdb's copy holds only in-frame clones and misses some; the assay was immunoSEQ multiplex PCR. Among about 59,000 clones, 91% were seen once, and the ten largest hold 2.6%. The material was PBMCs, obtained from a glioma patient treated with radiotherapy, temozolomide or both. The sequence derives from a man aged 50-60 years with glioma.

This CDR3 is CASSLVNRAEQPQHF. For the CDR3, the DNA is TGTGCCAGCAGTTTGGTGAACAGGGCTGAGCAGCCCCAGCATTTT. The genes are TRBV28 and TRBJ1-5; maybe TRBD1 (6 bases). Deletions cut 3 bases from V and 7 bases from J, with 16 bases between. Germline CDR1 is MDHEN and CDR2 is SYDVKM. The CDR3 spans 15 residues.